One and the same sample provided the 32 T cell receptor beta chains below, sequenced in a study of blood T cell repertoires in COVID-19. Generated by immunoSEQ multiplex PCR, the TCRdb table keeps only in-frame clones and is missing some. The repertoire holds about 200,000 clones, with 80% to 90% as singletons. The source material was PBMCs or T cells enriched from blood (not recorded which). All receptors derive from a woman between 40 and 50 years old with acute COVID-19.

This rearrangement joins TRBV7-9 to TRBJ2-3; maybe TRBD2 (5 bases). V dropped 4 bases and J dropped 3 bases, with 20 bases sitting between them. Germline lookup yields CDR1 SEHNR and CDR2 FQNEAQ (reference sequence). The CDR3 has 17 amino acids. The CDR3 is CASSSLIGKTGTDTQYF. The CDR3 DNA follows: TGTGCCAGCAGCTCTTTGATAGGGAAGACGGGGACAGATACGCAGTATTTT.

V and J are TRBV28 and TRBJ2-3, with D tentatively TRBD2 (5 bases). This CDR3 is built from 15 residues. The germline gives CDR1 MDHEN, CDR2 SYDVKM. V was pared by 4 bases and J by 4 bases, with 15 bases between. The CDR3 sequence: CASSSRVSSADTQYF. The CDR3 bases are TGTGCCAGCAGTTCCCGGGTTAGTAGCGCAGATACGCAGTATTTT.

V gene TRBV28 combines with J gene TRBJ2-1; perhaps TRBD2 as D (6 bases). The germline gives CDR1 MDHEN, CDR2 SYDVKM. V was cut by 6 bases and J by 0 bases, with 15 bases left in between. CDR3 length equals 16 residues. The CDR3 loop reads CASSLPGGASYNEQFF. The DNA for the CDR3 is TGTGCCAGCAGCCTTCCTGGAGGGGCCTCCTACAATGAGCAGTTCTTC. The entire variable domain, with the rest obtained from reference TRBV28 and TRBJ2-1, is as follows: DVKVTQSSRYLVKRTGEKVFLECVQDMDHENMFWYRQDPGLGLRLIYFSYDVKMKEKGDIPEGYSVSREKKERFSLILESASTNQTSMYLCASSLPGGASYNEQFFGPGTRLTVL.

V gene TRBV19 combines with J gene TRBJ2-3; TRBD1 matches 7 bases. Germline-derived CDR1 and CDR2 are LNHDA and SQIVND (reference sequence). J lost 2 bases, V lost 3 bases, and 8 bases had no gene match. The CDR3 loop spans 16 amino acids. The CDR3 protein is CASSMGNRGFTDTQYF. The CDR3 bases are TGTGCCAGTAGTATGGGGAACAGGGGATTCACAGATACGCAGTATTTT.

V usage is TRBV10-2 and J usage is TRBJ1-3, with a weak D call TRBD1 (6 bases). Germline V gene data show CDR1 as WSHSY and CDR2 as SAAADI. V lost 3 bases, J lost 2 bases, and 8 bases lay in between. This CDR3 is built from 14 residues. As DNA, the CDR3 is TGCGCCAGCAGTGACGGGACACCTGGAAACACCATATATTTT. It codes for CASSDGTPGNTIYF.

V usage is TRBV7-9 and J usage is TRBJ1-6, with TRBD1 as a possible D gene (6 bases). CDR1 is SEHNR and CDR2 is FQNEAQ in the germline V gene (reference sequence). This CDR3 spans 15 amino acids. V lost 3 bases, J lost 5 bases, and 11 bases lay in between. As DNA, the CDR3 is TGTGCCAGCAGCTTCGGGGGGCGAGATAATTCACCCCTCCACTTT. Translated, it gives CASSFGGRDNSPLHF. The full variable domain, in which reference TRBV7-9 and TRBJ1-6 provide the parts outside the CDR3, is DTGVSQNPRHKITKRGQNVTFRCDPISEHNRLYWYRQTLGQGPEFLTYFQNEAQLEKSRLLSDRFSAERPKGSFSTLEIQRTEQGDSAMYLCASSFGGRDNSPLHFGNGTRLTVT.

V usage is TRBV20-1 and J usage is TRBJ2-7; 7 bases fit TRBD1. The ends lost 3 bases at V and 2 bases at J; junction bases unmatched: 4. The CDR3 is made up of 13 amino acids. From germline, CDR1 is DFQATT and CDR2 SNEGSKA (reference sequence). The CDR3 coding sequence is TGCAGTGCTAGTCTCGGGACAGCCTACGAGCAGTACTTC. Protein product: CSASLGTAYEQYF.

The CDR3 loop is CASSSGGTYLAGGVNEQFF. The CDR3 DNA follows: TGTGCCAGCAGCTCAGGGGGGACCTATCTAGCGGGAGGGGTCAATGAGCAGTTCTTC. The chain carries TRBV11-2 and TRBJ2-1; 12 nucleotides align to TRBD2. Germline V gene sequence: CDR1 SGHAT, CDR2 FQNNGV. V was clipped by 4 bases and J by 6 bases; unmatched bases: 16. This CDR3 is built from 19 residues.

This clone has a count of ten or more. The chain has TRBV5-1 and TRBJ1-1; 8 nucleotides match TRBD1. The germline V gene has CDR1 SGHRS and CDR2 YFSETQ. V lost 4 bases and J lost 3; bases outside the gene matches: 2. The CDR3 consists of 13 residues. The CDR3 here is CASSADRDTEAFF. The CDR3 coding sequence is TGCGCCAGCAGCGCGGACAGGGACACTGAAGCTTTCTTT.

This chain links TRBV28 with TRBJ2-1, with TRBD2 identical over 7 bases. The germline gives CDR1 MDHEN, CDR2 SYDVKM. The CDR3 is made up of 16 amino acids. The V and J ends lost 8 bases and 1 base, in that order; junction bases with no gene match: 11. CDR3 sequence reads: CASSSYLAASYNEQFF. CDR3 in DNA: TGTGCCAGCTCCTCCTACCTAGCGGCATCCTACAATGAGCAGTTCTTC.

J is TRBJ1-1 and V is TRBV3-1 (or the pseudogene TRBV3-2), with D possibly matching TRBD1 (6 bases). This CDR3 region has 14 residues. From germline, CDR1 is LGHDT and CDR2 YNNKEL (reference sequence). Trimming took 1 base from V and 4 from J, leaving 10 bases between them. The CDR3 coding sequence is TGTGCCAGCAGCCAAGTGACGACAGGCACTGAAGCTTTCTTT. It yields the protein CASSQVTTGTEAFF.

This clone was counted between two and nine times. The CDR3 is CASSKGQGSSYNEQFF. The CDR3, as DNA: TGCGCCAGCAGCAAAGGACAGGGGAGCTCCTACAATGAGCAGTTCTTC. J is TRBJ2-1 and V is TRBV5-1, with TRBD1 matching 9 bases. Germline CDR1 SGHRS, CDR2 YFSETQ. V lost 4 bases, J lost 0 bases, and 5 bases stayed unmatched. CDR3 size: 16 residues.

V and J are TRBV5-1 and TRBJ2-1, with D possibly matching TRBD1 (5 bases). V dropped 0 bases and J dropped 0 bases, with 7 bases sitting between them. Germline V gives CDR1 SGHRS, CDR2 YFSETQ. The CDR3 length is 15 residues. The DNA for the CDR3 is TGCGCCAGCAGCTTGGAGGGGAACTCCTACAATGAGCAGTTCTTC. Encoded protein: CASSLEGNSYNEQFF.

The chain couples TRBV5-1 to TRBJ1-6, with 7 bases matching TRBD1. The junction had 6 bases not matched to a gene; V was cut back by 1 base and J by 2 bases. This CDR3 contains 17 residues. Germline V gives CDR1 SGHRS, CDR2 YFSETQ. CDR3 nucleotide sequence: TGCGCCAGCAGCTTGTTAAGGGGGCTACCCTATAATTCACCCCTCCACTTT. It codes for CASSLLRGLPYNSPLHF.

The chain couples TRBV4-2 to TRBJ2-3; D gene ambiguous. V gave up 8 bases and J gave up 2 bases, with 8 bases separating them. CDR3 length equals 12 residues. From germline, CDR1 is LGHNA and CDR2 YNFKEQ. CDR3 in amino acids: CASQQSTDTQYF. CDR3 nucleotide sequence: TGTGCCAGCCAACAGTCCACAGATACGCAGTATTTT.

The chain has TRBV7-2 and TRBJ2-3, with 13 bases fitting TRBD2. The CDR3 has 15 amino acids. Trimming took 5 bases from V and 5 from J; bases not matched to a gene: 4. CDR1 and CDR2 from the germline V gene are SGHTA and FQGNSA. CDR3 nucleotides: TGTGCCAGCAGCCCCCGGACTAGCGGGAGAGATACGCAGTATTTT. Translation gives CASSPRTSGRDTQYF.

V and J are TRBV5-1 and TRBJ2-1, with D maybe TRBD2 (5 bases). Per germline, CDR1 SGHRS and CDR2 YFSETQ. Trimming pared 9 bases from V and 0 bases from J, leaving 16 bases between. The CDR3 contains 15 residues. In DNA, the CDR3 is TGCGCCACAACAGCCGGGGATAGCTCCTACAATGAGCAGTTCTTC. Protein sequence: CATTAGDSSYNEQFF.

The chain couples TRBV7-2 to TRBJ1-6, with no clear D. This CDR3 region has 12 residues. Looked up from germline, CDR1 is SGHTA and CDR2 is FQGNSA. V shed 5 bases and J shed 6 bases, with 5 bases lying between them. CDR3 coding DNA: TGTGCCAGCAGCATTCTTAATTCACCCCTCCACTTT. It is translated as CASSILNSPLHF.

The CDR3 region is CASSQTEFYGYTF. CDR3 in DNA: TGTGCCAGCAGTCAGACAGAATTCTATGGCTACACCTTC. V usage is TRBV6-2 or TRBV6-3 and J usage is TRBJ1-2; D perhaps matches TRBD1 (5 bases). This CDR3 contains 13 residues. The ends were cut back, 5 bases at V and 4 bases at J, with 11 bases in the middle. Germline CDR1 MNHEY, CDR2 SVGEGT.

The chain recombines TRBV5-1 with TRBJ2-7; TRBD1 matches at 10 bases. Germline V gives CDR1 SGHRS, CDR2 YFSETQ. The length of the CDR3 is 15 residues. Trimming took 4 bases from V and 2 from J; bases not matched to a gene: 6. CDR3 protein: CASSLGGQGTYEQYF. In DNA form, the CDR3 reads TGCGCCAGCAGCCTGGGGGGACAGGGGACCTACGAGCAGTACTTC.

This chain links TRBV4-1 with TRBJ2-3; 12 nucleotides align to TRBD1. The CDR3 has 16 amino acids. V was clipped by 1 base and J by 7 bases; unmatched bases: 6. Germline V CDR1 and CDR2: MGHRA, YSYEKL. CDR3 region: CASSQGGQGARHTQYF. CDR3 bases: TGCGCCAGCAGCCAAGGGGGACAGGGGGCCCGCCATACGCAGTATTTT.

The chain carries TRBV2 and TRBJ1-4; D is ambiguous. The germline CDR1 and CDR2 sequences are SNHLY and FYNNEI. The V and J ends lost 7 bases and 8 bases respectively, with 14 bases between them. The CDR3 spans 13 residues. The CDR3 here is CASKRSIGEKLFF. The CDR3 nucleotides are TGTGCCAGCAAGCGATCGATAGGAGAAAAACTGTTTTTT.

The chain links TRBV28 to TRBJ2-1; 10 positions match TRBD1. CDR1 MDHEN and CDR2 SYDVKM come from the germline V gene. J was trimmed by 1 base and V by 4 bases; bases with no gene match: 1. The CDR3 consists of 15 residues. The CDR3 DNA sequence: TGTGCCAGCAGTTCGGGACAGGGGTCCTACAATGAGCAGTTCTTC. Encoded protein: CASSSGQGSYNEQFF.

CDR3 nucleotide sequence: TGTGCCACCAGTGATAACGGGGGGGACTATGGCTACACCTTC. It specifies CATSDNGGDYGYTF. The chain couples TRBV24-1 to TRBJ1-2, with D possibly TRBD1 on 5 matching bases. Germline CDR1 KGHDR, CDR2 SFDVKD. V was shortened by 3 bases and J by 3 bases, with 10 bases between the two germline ends. This CDR3 contains 14 residues.

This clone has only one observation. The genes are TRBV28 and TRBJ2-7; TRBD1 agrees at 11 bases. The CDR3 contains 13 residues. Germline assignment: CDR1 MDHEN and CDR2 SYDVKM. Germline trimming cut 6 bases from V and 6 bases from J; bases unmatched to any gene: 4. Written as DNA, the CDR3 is TGTGCCAGCAGAGGACAGGGGGCGTTCGAGCAGTACTTC. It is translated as CASRGQGAFEQYF. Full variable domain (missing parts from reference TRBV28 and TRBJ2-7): DVKVTQSSRYLVKRTGEKVFLECVQDMDHENMFWYRQDPGLGLRLIYFSYDVKMKEKGDIPEGYSVSREKKERFSLILESASTNQTSMYLCASRGQGAFEQYFGPGTRLTVT.

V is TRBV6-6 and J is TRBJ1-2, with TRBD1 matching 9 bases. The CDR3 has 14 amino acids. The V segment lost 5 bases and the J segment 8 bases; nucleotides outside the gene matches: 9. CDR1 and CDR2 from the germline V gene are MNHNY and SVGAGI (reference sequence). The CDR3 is CASSRGQGEGGYTF. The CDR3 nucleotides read TGTGCCAGCAGTAGGGGACAGGGTGAGGGAGGCTACACCTTC.

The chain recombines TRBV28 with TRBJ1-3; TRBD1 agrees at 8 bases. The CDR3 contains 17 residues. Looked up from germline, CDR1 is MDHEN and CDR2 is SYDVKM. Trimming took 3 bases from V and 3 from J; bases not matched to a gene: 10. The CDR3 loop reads CASSLANRGYFGNTIYF. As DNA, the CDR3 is TGTGCCAGCAGTTTGGCTAACAGGGGGTATTTTGGAAACACCATATATTTT.

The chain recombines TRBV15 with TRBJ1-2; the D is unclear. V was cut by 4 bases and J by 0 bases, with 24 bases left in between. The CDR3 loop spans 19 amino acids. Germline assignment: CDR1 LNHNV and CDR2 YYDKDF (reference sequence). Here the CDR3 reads CATSTDLTLLGEPNYGYTF. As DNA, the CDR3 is TGTGCCACCAGCACCGACCTTACCCTTCTGGGCGAACCTAACTATGGCTACACCTTC.

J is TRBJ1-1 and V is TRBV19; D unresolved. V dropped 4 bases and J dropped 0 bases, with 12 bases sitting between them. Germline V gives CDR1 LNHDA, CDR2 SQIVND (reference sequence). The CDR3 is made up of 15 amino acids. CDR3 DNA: TGTGCCAGTAGTACCATAGACATCCTGAACACTGAAGCTTTCTTT. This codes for CASSTIDILNTEAFF.

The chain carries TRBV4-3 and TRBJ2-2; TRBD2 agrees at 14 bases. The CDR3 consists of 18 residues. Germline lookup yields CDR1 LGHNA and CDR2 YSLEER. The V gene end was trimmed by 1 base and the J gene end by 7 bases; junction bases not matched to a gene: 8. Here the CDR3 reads CASSQARGTSGRGGELFF. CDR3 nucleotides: TGCGCCAGCAGCCAAGCCCGAGGGACTAGCGGGAGAGGCGGGGAGCTGTTTTTT.

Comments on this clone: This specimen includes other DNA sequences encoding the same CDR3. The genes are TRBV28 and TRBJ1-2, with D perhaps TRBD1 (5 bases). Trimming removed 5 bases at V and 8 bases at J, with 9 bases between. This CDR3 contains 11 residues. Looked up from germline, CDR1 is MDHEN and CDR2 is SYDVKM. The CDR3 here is CASSPGEGYTF. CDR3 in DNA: TGTGCCAGCAGTCCGGGGGAGGGCTACACCTTC.

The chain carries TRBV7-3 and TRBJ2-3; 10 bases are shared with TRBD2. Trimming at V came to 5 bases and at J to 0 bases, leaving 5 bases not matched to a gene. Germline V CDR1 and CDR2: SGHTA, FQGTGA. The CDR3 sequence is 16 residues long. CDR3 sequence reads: CASSPGLASSTDTQYF. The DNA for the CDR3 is TGTGCCAGCAGCCCGGGACTAGCGTCTAGCACAGATACGCAGTATTTT. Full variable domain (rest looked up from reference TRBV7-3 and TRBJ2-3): GAGVSQTPSNKVTEKGKYVELRCDPISGHTALYWYRQSLGQGPEFLIYFQGTGAADDSGLPNDRFFAVRPEGSVSTLKIQRTERGDSAVYLCASSPGLASSTDTQYFGPGTRLTVL.